This TCR beta chain comes out of a study of blood T cell repertoires in COVID-19. Study information: PBMCs, B-cell-depleted T cells, or T cells were the source of the cDNA or gDNA that made up the material.

V lost 2 bases and J lost 8, with 9 bases in between. Germline V CDR1 and CDR2: MDHEN, SYDVKM. The CDR3 extends over 12 amino acids. The data were produced by immunoSEQ multiplex PCR, yet TCRdb's version contains in-frame clones alone and is incomplete. The table has about 250,000 clones, about 83% seen once; the top ten hold under 5%. The chain joins TRBV28 to TRBJ1-2, with a possible D match to TRBD1 (6 bases). The source is a man aged 45 to 65 with acute or convalescent COVID-19. The sample taken for sequencing was peripheral blood. DNA for the CDR3: TGTGCCAGCAGTTTACAGGGGCGGGGCTACACCTTC. Residues: CASSLQGRGYTF.